Listed below are T cell receptor beta chains from one sample, sequenced in a study of T cell responses to AZD1222 COVID-19 vaccine. Sequencing was performed with immunoSEQ multiplex PCR; in TCRdb, only in-frame clones are kept and a portion is missing. The sample consists of about 100,000 clones, more than 80% of them appearing once. Sample: peripheral blood, taken 28 days after the second AZD1222 dose. Receptors were obtained from an adult who received the AZD1222 COVID-19 vaccine. CDR3s include the opening cysteine and the closing phenylalanine or tryptophan. The D gene is left open where the match is weak. Only some rows state a clone size, as once, few, many or a class for expanded clones.

CDR3 length: 14; D gene: TRBD2; J gene: TRBJ2-7; V gene: TRBV10-3; clone size: few; CDR3 DNA: TGTGCCATCGGGACTAGCGGGAACTTGGGCGAGCAGTACTTC; CDR3 protein: CAIGTSGNLGEQYF
CDR3 length: 16; D gene: TRBD2; J gene: TRBJ2-3; V gene: TRBV4-1; clone size: once; CDR3 DNA: TGCGCCAGCAGCCAAGTACGGACTAGCGGCACAGATACGCAGTATTTT; CDR3 protein: CASSQVRTSGTDTQYF
CDR3 length: 11; D gene: .; J gene: TRBJ1-1; V gene: TRBV20-1; clone size: .; CDR3 DNA: TGCAGTGCTAGAGGGTACACTGAAGCTTTCTTT; CDR3 protein: CSARGYTEAFF
CDR3 length: 15; D gene: .; J gene: TRBJ2-3; V gene: TRBV9; clone size: .; CDR3 DNA: TGTGCCAGCAGCGTAGGCACGTCCTCTATGGATACGCAGTATTTT; CDR3 protein: CASSVGTSSMDTQYF
CDR3 length: 12; D gene: TRBD1; J gene: TRBJ2-1; V gene: TRBV7-6; clone size: .; CDR3 DNA: TGTGCCAGCGGACAGGGCGCCGGGGAGCAGTTCTTC; CDR3 protein: CASGQGAGEQFF
CDR3 length: 9; D gene: .; J gene: TRBJ1-2; V gene: TRBV20-1; clone size: .; CDR3 DNA: TGCAGTGTTCCGTGGGGCTACACCTTC; CDR3 protein: CSVPWGYTF
CDR3 length: 16; D gene: .; J gene: TRBJ1-5; V gene: TRBV12-5; clone size: .; CDR3 DNA: TGTGCTAGTGGTTTACTTCAGGGTTATAGCAATCAGCCCCAGCATTTT; CDR3 protein: CASGLLQGYSNQPQHF
CDR3 length: 13; D gene: .; J gene: TRBJ2-3; V gene: TRBV9; clone size: .; CDR3 DNA: TGTGCCAGCAGCACTTCGGGGGTTGATACGCAGTATTTT; CDR3 protein: CASSTSGVDTQYF
CDR3 length: 15; D gene: TRBD1; J gene: TRBJ1-2; V gene: TRBV14; clone size: .; CDR3 DNA: TGTGCCAGCAGCCAAGGGACAGGGAGATGGTATGGCTACACCTTC; CDR3 protein: CASSQGTGRWYGYTF
CDR3 length: 12; D gene: .; J gene: TRBJ1-2; V gene: TRBV6-5; clone size: .; CDR3 DNA: TGTGCCAGCGGGAACGAGGTCGCTGGCTACACCTTC; CDR3 protein: CASGNEVAGYTF
CDR3 length: 15; D gene: TRBD1; J gene: TRBJ1-2; V gene: TRBV6-5; clone size: .; CDR3 DNA: TGTGCCAGCAGACGGGACAGCTCCGCCAACTATGGCTACACCTTC; CDR3 protein: CASRRDSSANYGYTF
CDR3 length: 14; D gene: TRBD1; J gene: TRBJ1-2; V gene: TRBV9; clone size: many; CDR3 DNA: TGTGCCAGCAGCGCCGGGACAGGGCCTTATGGCTACACCTTC; CDR3 protein: CASSAGTGPYGYTF
CDR3 length: 15; D gene: TRBD2; J gene: TRBJ2-3; V gene: TRBV2; clone size: .; CDR3 DNA: TGTGCCAGCAGCGGGAGGGTCCGCAGTACAGATACGCAGTATTTT; CDR3 protein: CASSGRVRSTDTQYF
CDR3 length: 14; D gene: .; J gene: TRBJ1-2; V gene: TRBV30; clone size: once; CDR3 DNA: TGTGCCTGGAGTGGGGGGATCTCGCCCTATGGCTACACCTTC; CDR3 protein: CAWSGGISPYGYTF
CDR3 length: 14; D gene: .; J gene: TRBJ1-2; V gene: TRBV7-9; clone size: .; CDR3 DNA: TGTGCCAGCAGCTTGAGTTCCCTATTATCTGGCTACACCTTC; CDR3 protein: CASSLSSLLSGYTF
CDR3 length: 15; D gene: .; J gene: TRBJ1-1; V gene: TRBV6-6; clone size: .; CDR3 DNA: TGTGCCAGCAGTGTTGACACCCCGCTGGGGACTGAAGCTTTCTTT; CDR3 protein: CASSVDTPLGTEAFF
CDR3 length: 15; D gene: .; J gene: TRBJ2-3; V gene: TRBV5-1; clone size: .; CDR3 DNA: TGCGCCAGCAGCTTGACGGGAGACGTCTCAGATACGCAGTATTTT; CDR3 protein: CASSLTGDVSDTQYF
CDR3 length: 16; D gene: TRBD1; J gene: TRBJ1-2; V gene: TRBV3-1/TRBV3-2; clone size: .; CDR3 DNA: TGTGCCAGCAGCCAGAACCGGGACAGGGCTAACTATGGCTACACCTTC; CDR3 protein: CASSQNRDRANYGYTF
CDR3 length: 12; D gene: .; J gene: TRBJ1-6; V gene: TRBV7-8; clone size: .; CDR3 DNA: TGTGCCAGCAGCCCAGATAATTCACCCCTCCACTTT; CDR3 protein: CASSPDNSPLHF
CDR3 length: 17; D gene: TRBD1; J gene: TRBJ2-1; V gene: TRBV27; clone size: .; CDR3 DNA: TGTGCCAGCAGCCAAAGGGGGCCGTCAACAGGCAGGAATGAGCAGTTCTTC; CDR3 protein: CASSQRGPSTGRNEQFF
CDR3 length: 13; D gene: .; J gene: TRBJ2-1; V gene: TRBV27; clone size: .; CDR3 DNA: TGTGCCAGCAGTAGATTATTACGGAATGAGCAGTTCTTC; CDR3 protein: CASSRLLRNEQFF
CDR3 length: 13; D gene: TRBD2; J gene: TRBJ2-1; V gene: TRBV27; clone size: few; CDR3 DNA: TGTGCCAGCGGACTAGCGGGAGTCGATGAGCAGTTCTTC; CDR3 protein: CASGLAGVDEQFF
CDR3 length: 14; D gene: TRBD1; J gene: TRBJ2-3; V gene: TRBV29-1; clone size: .; CDR3 DNA: TGCAGCGTTGAAGGTGGACAGGGCACAGATACGCAGTATTTT; CDR3 protein: CSVEGGQGTDTQYF
CDR3 length: 13; D gene: .; J gene: TRBJ1-2; V gene: TRBV30; clone size: .; CDR3 DNA: TGTGCCTGGAACCAGAAATTATTCTATGGCTACACCTTC; CDR3 protein: CAWNQKLFYGYTF
CDR3 length: 17; D gene: TRBD2; J gene: TRBJ2-5; V gene: TRBV9; clone size: .; CDR3 DNA: TGTGCCAGCAGCGTAGGAGGACTAGCGGGACTCCAAGAGACCCAGTACTTC; CDR3 protein: CASSVGGLAGLQETQYF
CDR3 length: 13; D gene: .; J gene: TRBJ2-3; V gene: TRBV9; clone size: .; CDR3 DNA: TGTGCCAGCAGCTCCTACTATACAGATACGCAGTATTTT; CDR3 protein: CASSSYYTDTQYF
CDR3 length: 14; D gene: .; J gene: TRBJ2-2; V gene: TRBV6-5; clone size: .; CDR3 DNA: TGTGCCATCGCACGGGGGGCAGGTACCGGGGAGCTGTTTTTT; CDR3 protein: CAIARGAGTGELFF
CDR3 length: 10; D gene: .; J gene: TRBJ1-1; V gene: TRBV7-6; clone size: .; CDR3 DNA: TGTGCCAGCGGAATCACTGAAGCTTTCTTT; CDR3 protein: CASGITEAFF
CDR3 length: 15; D gene: TRBD1; J gene: TRBJ1-1; V gene: TRBV27; clone size: .; CDR3 DNA: TGTGCCAGCAGTTTACGGACACAGGGGCTCACTGAAGCTTTCTTT; CDR3 protein: CASSLRTQGLTEAFF
CDR3 length: 13; D gene: .; J gene: TRBJ2-1; V gene: TRBV9; clone size: .; CDR3 DNA: TGTGCCAGCAGCGTACAATGGAACAATGAGCAGTTCTTC; CDR3 protein: CASSVQWNNEQFF
CDR3 length: 13; D gene: .; J gene: TRBJ1-2; V gene: TRBV5-1; clone size: once; CDR3 DNA: TGCGCCAGCAGCCCGGACGGGATGGGCGGCTACACCTTC; CDR3 protein: CASSPDGMGGYTF
CDR3 length: 13; D gene: TRBD2; J gene: TRBJ2-7; V gene: TRBV2; clone size: once; CDR3 DNA: TGTGCCAGCAGTGAGGGGGGGTATGGAGAGCAGTACTTC; CDR3 protein: CASSEGGYGEQYF
CDR3 length: 15; D gene: TRBD1; J gene: TRBJ1-2; V gene: TRBV10-3; clone size: .; CDR3 DNA: TGTGCCATCAGTGAAGGGGGCCGCGAGAACTATGGCTACACCTTC; CDR3 protein: CAISEGGRENYGYTF
CDR3 length: 15; D gene: TRBD2; J gene: TRBJ2-1; V gene: TRBV7-9; clone size: .; CDR3 DNA: TGTGCCAGCAGCGTCGGGACTAGCGGCTACAATGAGCAGTTCTTC; CDR3 protein: CASSVGTSGYNEQFF
CDR3 length: 13; D gene: .; J gene: TRBJ2-1; V gene: TRBV7-9; clone size: .; CDR3 DNA: TGTGCCAGCAGCTCGAGGGGGGTAGATGAGCAGTTCTTC; CDR3 protein: CASSSRGVDEQFF
CDR3 length: 17; D gene: TRBD1; J gene: TRBJ1-5; V gene: TRBV7-9; clone size: .; CDR3 DNA: TGTGCCAGCAGCTTAGGGACAGGAGTTAATAGCAATCAGCCCCAGCATTTT; CDR3 protein: CASSLGTGVNSNQPQHF
CDR3 length: 12; D gene: TRBD1; J gene: TRBJ1-2; V gene: TRBV6-5; clone size: .; CDR3 DNA: TGTGCCAGCCTCGACAGGGTAGAAGGCTACACCTTC; CDR3 protein: CASLDRVEGYTF
CDR3 length: 13; D gene: .; J gene: TRBJ2-7; V gene: TRBV6-6; clone size: .; CDR3 DNA: TGTGCCAGCAGTATTATGCCCGACTACGAGCAGTACTTC; CDR3 protein: CASSIMPDYEQYF
CDR3 length: 18; D gene: TRBD1; J gene: TRBJ1-1; V gene: TRBV9; clone size: .; CDR3 DNA: TGTGCCAGCAGCGTAGGCCCCGGGACAGGGGGAATGAACACTGAAGCTTTCTTT; CDR3 protein: CASSVGPGTGGMNTEAFF
CDR3 length: 16; D gene: TRBD2; J gene: TRBJ2-5; V gene: TRBV5-1; clone size: .; CDR3 DNA: TGCGCCAGCAGGTCCGGGACTAGCGGAAACCAAGAGACCCAGTACTTC; CDR3 protein: CASRSGTSGNQETQYF
CDR3 length: 15; D gene: TRBD2; J gene: TRBJ2-1; V gene: TRBV7-3; clone size: .; CDR3 DNA: TGTGCCAGCAGCCCCGGGGGTGGGAGGGCCAATGAGCAGTTCTTC; CDR3 protein: CASSPGGGRANEQFF
CDR3 length: 16; D gene: TRBD1; J gene: TRBJ2-1; V gene: TRBV7-2; clone size: .; CDR3 DNA: TGTGCCAGCAGCCTAACCGGGACAGACTCCTACAATGAGCAGTTCTTC; CDR3 protein: CASSLTGTDSYNEQFF
CDR3 length: 15; D gene: TRBD2; J gene: TRBJ2-1; V gene: TRBV19; clone size: .; CDR3 DNA: TGTGCCAGTAGTACCCTAGCGGGAGTCCCCAATGAGCAGTTCTTC; CDR3 protein: CASSTLAGVPNEQFF
CDR3 length: 15; D gene: TRBD2; J gene: TRBJ2-7; V gene: TRBV27; clone size: .; CDR3 DNA: TGTGCCAGCAGTTTGTCCGGGACTAGTCTTTACGAGCAGTACTTC; CDR3 protein: CASSLSGTSLYEQYF
CDR3 length: 20; D gene: TRBD2; J gene: TRBJ2-1; V gene: TRBV27; clone size: .; CDR3 DNA: TGTGCCAGCAGTTCACTTGCCGGGACTAGCGGTCGGACGTCCTACAATGAGCAGTTCTTC; CDR3 protein: CASSSLAGTSGRTSYNEQFF
CDR3 length: 15; D gene: .; J gene: TRBJ1-1; V gene: TRBV3-1/TRBV3-2; clone size: .; CDR3 DNA: TGTGCCAGCAGCCAAAGCGGGGGGAAGAACACTGAAGCTTTCTTT; CDR3 protein: CASSQSGGKNTEAFF
CDR3 length: 13; D gene: .; J gene: TRBJ2-7; V gene: TRBV27; clone size: .; CDR3 DNA: TGTGCCAGCAGTTTGCAGGGGAACTACGAGCAGTACTTC; CDR3 protein: CASSLQGNYEQYF
CDR3 length: 12; D gene: .; J gene: TRBJ2-1; V gene: TRBV7-2; clone size: .; CDR3 DNA: TGTGCCAGCAGCTTAGTTTCACGGCGGCAGTTCTTC; CDR3 protein: CASSLVSRRQFF
CDR3 length: 14; D gene: .; J gene: TRBJ1-1; V gene: TRBV19; clone size: .; CDR3 DNA: TGTGCCAGTAGTATAGGGGAGGGGAACACTGAAGCTTTCTTT; CDR3 protein: CASSIGEGNTEAFF
CDR3 length: 17; D gene: .; J gene: TRBJ2-1; V gene: TRBV18; clone size: few; CDR3 DNA: TGTGCCAGCTCCCTCGAACCCGGGACTTCAATCTACAATGAGCAGTTCTTC; CDR3 protein: CASSLEPGTSIYNEQFF
CDR3 length: 13; D gene: .; J gene: TRBJ2-1; V gene: TRBV9; clone size: .; CDR3 DNA: TGTGCCAGCACCGGTAGCTCCTACAATGAGCAGTTCTTC; CDR3 protein: CASTGSSYNEQFF
CDR3 length: 15; D gene: .; J gene: TRBJ1-4; V gene: TRBV10-3; clone size: few; CDR3 DNA: TGTGCCATCAGTGAGGGTACAGCCGGTAATGAAAAACTGTTTTTT; CDR3 protein: CAISEGTAGNEKLFF
CDR3 length: 17; D gene: .; J gene: TRBJ2-6; V gene: TRBV19; clone size: .; CDR3 DNA: TGTGCCAGTAGTACCTCAGGGGACATCTCTGGGGCCAACGTCCTGACTTTC; CDR3 protein: CASSTSGDISGANVLTF
CDR3 length: 15; D gene: TRBD2; J gene: TRBJ2-2; V gene: TRBV5-1; clone size: .; CDR3 DNA: TGCGCCAGCAGCTGGACTAGCGAAGGGACCGGGGAGCTGTTTTTT; CDR3 protein: CASSWTSEGTGELFF